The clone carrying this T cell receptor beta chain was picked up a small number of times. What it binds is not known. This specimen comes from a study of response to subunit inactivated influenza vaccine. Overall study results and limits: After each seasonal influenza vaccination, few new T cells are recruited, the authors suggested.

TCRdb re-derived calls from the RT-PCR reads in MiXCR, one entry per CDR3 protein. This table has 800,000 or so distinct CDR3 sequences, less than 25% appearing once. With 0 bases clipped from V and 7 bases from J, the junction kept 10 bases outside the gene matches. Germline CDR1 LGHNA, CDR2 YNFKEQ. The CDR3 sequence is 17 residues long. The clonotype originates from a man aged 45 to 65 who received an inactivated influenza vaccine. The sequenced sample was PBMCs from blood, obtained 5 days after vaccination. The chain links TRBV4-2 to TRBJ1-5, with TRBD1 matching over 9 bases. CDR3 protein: CASSQDPSRTGEQPQHF. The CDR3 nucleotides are TGTGCCAGCAGCCAAGATCCGTCACGGACAGGGGAACAGCCCCAGCATTTT.